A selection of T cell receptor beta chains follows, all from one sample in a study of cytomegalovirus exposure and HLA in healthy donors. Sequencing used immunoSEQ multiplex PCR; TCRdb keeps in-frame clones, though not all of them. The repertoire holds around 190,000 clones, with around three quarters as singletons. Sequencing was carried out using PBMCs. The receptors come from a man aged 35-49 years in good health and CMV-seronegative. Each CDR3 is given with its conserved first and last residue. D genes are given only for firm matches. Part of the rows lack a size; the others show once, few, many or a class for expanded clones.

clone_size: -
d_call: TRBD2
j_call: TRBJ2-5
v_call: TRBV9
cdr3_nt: TGTGCCAGCAGCGTAGGAGGGACTAGCGGGACAAAAGAGACCCAGTACTTC
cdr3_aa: CASSVGGTSGTKETQYF

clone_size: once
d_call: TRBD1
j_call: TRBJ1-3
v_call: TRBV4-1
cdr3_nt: TGCGCCAGCAGCCAAGGGACAGGCGGAAACACCATATATTTT
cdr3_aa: CASSQGTGGNTIYF

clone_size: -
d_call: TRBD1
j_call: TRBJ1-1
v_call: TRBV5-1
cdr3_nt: TGCGCCAGCAGCTTGGGTGGACAGGGGGCGAACACTGAAGCTTTCTTT
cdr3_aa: CASSLGGQGANTEAFF

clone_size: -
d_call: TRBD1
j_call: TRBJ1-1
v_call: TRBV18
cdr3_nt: TGTGCCAGCTCAACGGACAGGGCGAACACTGAAGCTTTCTTT
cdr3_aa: CASSTDRANTEAFF

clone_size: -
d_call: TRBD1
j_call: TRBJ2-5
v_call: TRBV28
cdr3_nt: TGTGCCAGCAGTTCTAGACAGGGGGCGCGGGAGACCCAGTACTTC
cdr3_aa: CASSSRQGARETQYF

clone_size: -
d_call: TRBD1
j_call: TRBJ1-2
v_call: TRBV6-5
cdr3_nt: TGTGCCAGCAGTTACAGGACAGGGGGCTCCTATGGCTACACCTTC
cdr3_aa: CASSYRTGGSYGYTF

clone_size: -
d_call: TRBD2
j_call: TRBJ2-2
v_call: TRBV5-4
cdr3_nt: TGTGCCAGCAGCCCCGGGACTAGGAACACCGGGGAGCTGTTTTTT
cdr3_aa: CASSPGTRNTGELFF

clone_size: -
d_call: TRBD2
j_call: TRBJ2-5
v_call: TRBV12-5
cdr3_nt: TGTGCTAGTGGTTTAGGGGCTAGCGGTGCGGGGGAGACCCAGTACTTC
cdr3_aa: CASGLGASGAGETQYF

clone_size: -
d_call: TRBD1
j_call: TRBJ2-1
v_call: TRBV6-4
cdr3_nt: TGTGCCAGCAGCCAGGGGGCTCAATTGGGCAATGAGCAGTTCTTC
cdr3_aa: CASSQGAQLGNEQFF

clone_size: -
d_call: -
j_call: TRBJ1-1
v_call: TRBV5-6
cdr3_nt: TGTGCCAGCAGCGTTACAGGAAATGAAGCTTTCTTT
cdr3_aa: CASSVTGNEAFF

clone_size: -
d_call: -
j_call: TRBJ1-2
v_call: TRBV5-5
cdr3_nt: TGTGCCAGCAGCTCCCCCCCCGAGCGGGGCTACACCTTC
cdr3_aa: CASSSPPERGYTF

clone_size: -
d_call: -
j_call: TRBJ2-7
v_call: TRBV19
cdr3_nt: TGTGCCAGTAGTATTGGGGGGTACGGGTCCTACGAGCAGTACTTC
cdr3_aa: CASSIGGYGSYEQYF

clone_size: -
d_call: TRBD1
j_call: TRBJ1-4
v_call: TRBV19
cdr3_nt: TGTGCCAGTAGTATAAGAACAGGGGGTGGGGATGAAAAACTGTTTTTT
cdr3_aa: CASSIRTGGGDEKLFF

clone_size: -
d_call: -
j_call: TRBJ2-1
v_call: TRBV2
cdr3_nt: TGTGCCAGCAGTGAAGGGGGCGCCTACAATGAGCAGTTCTTC
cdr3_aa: CASSEGGAYNEQFF

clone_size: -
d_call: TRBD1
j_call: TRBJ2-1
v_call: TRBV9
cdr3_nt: TGTGCCAGCAGCGCCGGACAGGGGGCCAATGAGCAGTTCTTC
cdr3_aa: CASSAGQGANEQFF

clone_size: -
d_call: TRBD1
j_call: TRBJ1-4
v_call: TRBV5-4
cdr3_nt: TGTGCCAGCAGCGTTGATGGACAGGAAATCAATGAAAAACTGTTTTTT
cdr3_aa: CASSVDGQEINEKLFF

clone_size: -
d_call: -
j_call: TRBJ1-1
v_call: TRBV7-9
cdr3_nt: TGTGCCAGCAGCTTCCGCACTGAAGCTTTCTTT
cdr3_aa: CASSFRTEAFF

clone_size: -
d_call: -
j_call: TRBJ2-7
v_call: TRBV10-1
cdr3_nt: TGCGCCAGCAGTGAAGGAAACAGGGCGTACGAGCAGTACTTC
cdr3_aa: CASSEGNRAYEQYF